Presented here are 5 T cell receptor beta chains from one specimen sequenced in a study of T cells after yellow fever vaccination. One entry per CDR3 protein results from TCRdb running MiXCR on the 5' RACE reads. The sample holds around 610,000 distinct CDR3 sequences, approximately 15% seen once. The sequenced sample was PBMCs, obtained on the day of the yellow fever booster vaccination. The source of these receptors is a man under 40 who received the YFV17D yellow fever vaccine.

This sequence joins TRBV7-8 and TRBJ2-1; tentatively, D is TRBD1 (6 bases). This CDR3 comprises 15 residues. Germline lookup yields CDR1 SGHVS and CDR2 FQNEAQ. Trimming stripped 5 bases from V and 8 bases from J, with 19 bases between. The chain's CDR3 is CASSITGSATDEQFF. CDR3 coding DNA: TGTGCCAGCAGCATTACAGGGTCTGCTACGGATGAGCAGTTCTTC.

The rearrangement links TRBV7-6 to TRBJ2-7; TRBD2 matches at 9 bases. Germline V lookup: CDR1 SGHVS, CDR2 FNYEAQ. This CDR3 region has 15 residues. Unmatched junction bases numbered 13, after V lost 7 bases and J lost 6 bases. CDR3 protein: CASTPSGIFLSEQYF. The CDR3 nucleotides read TGTGCCAGCACCCCTAGCGGGATATTTTTGTCCGAGCAGTACTTC.

The J gene is TRBJ2-5, the V gene TRBV20-1; D unresolved. There are 14 residues in the CDR3. Germline CDR1 and CDR2: DFQATT and SNEGSKA (reference sequence). The V end lost 6 bases, the J end lost 0 bases, and 14 bases lay between the germline ends. CDR3 DNA sequence: TGCAGTGCCCTTCCCCCGGCGTACCAAGAGACCCAGTACTTC. Amino acids: CSALPPAYQETQYF.

This clonotype was seen only a few times. This rearrangement joins TRBV29-1 to TRBJ2-7; the D gene is possibly TRBD2 (5 bases). Trimming took 4 bases from V and 6 from J, leaving 13 bases between them. The CDR3 loop spans 12 amino acids. Germline CDR1 SQVTM, CDR2 ANQGSEA. The CDR3 loop reads CSVVDQRGEQYF. CDR3 coding DNA: TGCAGCGTTGTGGACCAACGGGGCGAGCAGTACTTC.

This clonotype has more than one count but fewer than ten. V and J are TRBV9 and TRBJ2-3; D gene unclear. Trimming left V 7 bases short and J 6 bases short, with 12 bases between. CDR3 length equals 12 residues. The germline gives CDR1 SGDLS, CDR2 YYNGEE. The CDR3 DNA reads as TGTGCCAGCGGTACCGTTACGGATACGCAGTATTTT. This encodes CASGTVTDTQYF. Complete variable domain (other parts from reference TRBV9 and TRBJ2-3): DSGVTQTPKHLITATGQRVTLRCSPRSGDLSVYWYQQSLDQGLQFLIQYYNGEERAKGNILERFSAQQFPDLHSELNLSSLELGDSALYFCASGTVTDTQYFGPGTRLTVL.